Listed here are 21 T cell receptor beta chains from one sample, sequenced in a study of blood T cell repertoires in COVID-19. TCRdb's copy holds only in-frame clones and misses some; the assay was immunoSEQ multiplex PCR. The table has some 100,000 clones, over 75% seen once; the top ten hold less than 7.5%. The sequenced sample was peripheral blood. Receptors were obtained from a woman aged 55-75 years with acute or convalescent COVID-19.

The CDR3 here is CASSLAKREDEQYF. CDR3 sequence (DNA): TGCGCCAGCAGCTTGGCCAAGCGGGAGGACGAGCAGTACTTC. V gene TRBV5-1 combines with J gene TRBJ2-7, with TRBD2 matching 9 bases. Germline CDR1 reads SGHRS; CDR2 reads YFSETQ. The CDR3 has 14 amino acids. Trimming at V came to 0 bases and at J to 5 bases, leaving 3 bases not matched to a gene.

The chain couples TRBV28 to TRBJ1-1; D perhaps matches TRBD1 (5 bases). Trimming left V 8 bases short and J 3 bases short, with 19 bases between. CDR1 and CDR2 (germline): MDHEN, SYDVKM. The CDR3 sequence is 15 residues long. The CDR3 sequence: CASSWQGRGDTEAFF. The DNA for the CDR3 is TGTGCCAGCTCGTGGCAGGGCCGTGGTGACACTGAAGCTTTCTTT. Supplemented by reference TRBV28 and TRBJ1-1, the full variable domain reads DVKVTQSSRYLVKRTGEKVFLECVQDMDHENMFWYRQDPGLGLRLIYFSYDVKMKEKGDIPEGYSVSREKKERFSLILESASTNQTSMYLCASSWQGRGDTEAFFGQGTRLTVV.

The rearrangement joins TRBV2 to TRBJ1-5; D gene ambiguous. The CDR3 consists of 14 residues. The V and J ends lost 6 bases and 3 bases respectively, with 12 bases between them. The germline gives CDR1 SNHLY, CDR2 FYNNEI. Written as DNA, the CDR3 is TGTGCCAGCAGCGAAACAAACGCCAATCAGCCCCAGCATTTT. Translating it yields CASSETNANQPQHF.

V usage is TRBV10-3 and J usage is TRBJ2-1, with TRBD2 matching over 10 bases. With 8 bases clipped from V and 9 bases from J, the junction kept 13 bases outside the gene matches. The CDR3 contains 15 residues. The V gene's germline CDR1 is ENHRY and CDR2 SYGVKD. The CDR3 spells CAISAAAGGGGEQFF. CDR3 nucleotide sequence: TGTGCCATCTCCGCGGCAGCGGGAGGGGGCGGTGAGCAGTTCTTC.

The genes are TRBV2 and TRBJ2-6, with 7 positions matching TRBD1. Germline CDR1 and CDR2: SNHLY and FYNNEI. The length of the CDR3 is 16 residues. After removal of 8 bases from V and 3 bases from J, the junction contained 10 bases not matched to a gene. Written as DNA, the CDR3 is TGTGCCAGCTCGACAGGGTCAAATGGTGGGGCCAACGTCCTGACTTTC. Amino acid sequence: CASSTGSNGGANVLTF. Full variable domain (rest looked up from reference TRBV2 and TRBJ2-6): EPEVTQTPSHQVTQMGQEVILRCVPISNHLYFYWYRQILGQKVEFLVSFYNNEISEKSEIFDDQFSVERPDGSNFTLKIRSTKLEDSAMYFCASSTGSNGGANVLTFGAGSRLTVL.

The V call is TRBV19, the J call TRBJ1-4; a weak D match, TRBD1 (6 bases). V was cut by 5 bases and J by 7 bases, with 17 bases left in between. CDR1 LNHDA and CDR2 SQIVND come from the germline V gene (reference sequence). CDR3 length: 15 residues. The CDR3 nucleotides read TGTGCCAGTAGTGGAATTGGGGGCGTGGGTGAAAAACTGTTTTTT. This codes for CASSGIGGVGEKLFF.

The V and J genes are TRBV4-1 and TRBJ2-1, with unresolved D. Trimming stripped 0 bases from V and 1 base from J, with 10 bases between. CDR1 MGHRA and CDR2 YSYEKL come from the germline V gene. The CDR3 is made up of 16 amino acids. DNA of the CDR3: TGCGCCAGCAGCCAAGAAGTCACTTTGTCCTACAATGAGCAGTTCTTC. Its protein product is CASSQEVTLSYNEQFF.

This sequence joins TRBV7-2 and TRBJ2-4; D perhaps matches TRBD2 (6 bases). The V end was cut by 5 bases, the J end by 0 bases, with 14 bases between. This CDR3 is built from 16 residues. CDR1 and CDR2 (germline): SGHTA, FQGNSA. The CDR3 DNA sequence: TGTGCCAGCAGCATCACGGGGGTCCTAGCCAAAAACATTCAGTACTTC. As protein: CASSITGVLAKNIQYF.

The chain has TRBV23-1 and TRBJ1-1, with TRBD1 matching 9 bases. TRBV23-1 is an ORF, and what it does is uncertain. V shed 0 bases, J shed 5 bases, and the junction held 7 bases outside the gene matches. The CDR3 sequence is 16 residues long. For the CDR3, the DNA is TGCGCCAGCAGTCAATCGGGACAGGGTTCCCATACTGAAGCTTTCTTT. This encodes CASSQSGQGSHTEAFF.

V gene TRBV5-1 combines with J gene TRBJ1-2; TRBD1 matches at 7 bases. J gave up 0 bases and V 5 bases, and 7 bases lay outside the gene matches. The CDR3 totals 15 residues. Per germline, CDR1 SGHRS and CDR2 YFSETQ. The CDR3: CASRPGTAPNYGYTF. CDR3 DNA: TGCGCCAGCAGACCGGGGACAGCCCCTAACTATGGCTACACCTTC.

The chain links TRBV7-3 to TRBJ2-7; 9 bases align to TRBD1. This CDR3 is 13 amino acids long. The ends lost 5 bases at V and 6 bases at J; junction bases unmatched: 5. Germline V gene lookup returns CDR1 SGHTA and CDR2 FQGTGA. CDR3 DNA: TGTGCCAGCAGCCGGACAGGGGTCGGCGAGCAGTACTTC. This encodes CASSRTGVGEQYF.

CDR3 amino acids: CASGDQGSNYGYTF. CDR3 DNA: TGTGCCAGCGGGGACCAGGGGAGTAACTATGGCTACACCTTC. The genes are TRBV6-5 and TRBJ1-2; TRBD1 might be the D (6 bases). The CDR3 totals 14 residues. V was shortened by 8 bases and J by 1 base, with 14 bases between the two germline ends. Germline V gives CDR1 MNHEY, CDR2 SVGAGI.

For the CDR3, the DNA is TGTGCCAGCAGCCAAACAGGGAGAGTGAACACTGAAGCTTTCTTT. Amino acids: CASSQTGRVNTEAFF. V usage is TRBV3-1 (or the pseudogene TRBV3-2) and J usage is TRBJ1-1, with a weak D call TRBD1 (6 bases). Germline V gene lookup returns CDR1 LGHDT and CDR2 YNNKEL (reference sequence). Trimming shortened V by 2 bases and J by 0 bases, and 10 bases separated the two germline ends. The CDR3 loop spans 15 amino acids.

The chain has TRBV28 and TRBJ1-6; 9 bases map to TRBD1. The CDR3 runs to 16 residues. V was clipped by 5 bases and J by 9 bases; unmatched bases: 11. Germline V gene sequence: CDR1 MDHEN, CDR2 SYDVKM. DNA of the CDR3: TGTGCCAGCAGTACCATATTGGAGGGACAGGGTTCACCCCTCCACTTT. The encoded protein is CASSTILEGQGSPLHF.

V and J are TRBV25-1 and TRBJ2-7, with 9 bases lining up with TRBD1. Germline V gene sequence: CDR1 MGHDK, CDR2 SYGVNS. Trimming cost V 4 bases and J 4 bases; bases outside gene matches: 14. This CDR3 has 17 residues. The DNA of the CDR3 is TGTGCCAGCAGTGTCTCAAGGACCGGGACAGGGTGGTACGAGCAGTACTTC. Its translation: CASSVSRTGTGWYEQYF.

V usage is TRBV3-1 (or the pseudogene TRBV3-2) and J usage is TRBJ2-5; D not resolved. Germline V gene data show CDR1 as LGHDT and CDR2 as YNNKEL (reference sequence). The CDR3 extends over 12 amino acids. Trimming pared 5 bases from V and 6 bases from J, leaving 10 bases between. CDR3 coding DNA: TGTGCCAGCAGCTACCAGTGGCAGACCCAGTACTTC. Translating gives CASSYQWQTQYF.

This chain joins TRBV5-1 and TRBJ2-1; TRBD1 might be the D (6 bases). The CDR3 contains 15 residues. Trimming removed 4 bases from V and 5 bases from J, with 16 bases in between. Germline V lookup: CDR1 SGHRS, CDR2 YFSETQ. CDR3 in amino acids: CASSTSGHPDNEQFF. CDR3 DNA: TGCGCCAGCAGCACCTCGGGACACCCCGACAATGAGCAGTTCTTC.

The chain is built from TRBV3-1 (or the pseudogene TRBV3-2) and TRBJ1-2; D not certain. Trimming took 1 base from V and 2 from J, leaving 11 bases between them. CDR1 and CDR2 from the germline V gene are LGHDT and YNNKEL (reference sequence). This CDR3 has 15 residues. CDR3 sequence reads: CASSQVRRSNYGYTF. Written as DNA, the CDR3 is TGTGCCAGCAGCCAAGTTCGAAGGAGCAACTATGGCTACACCTTC.

CDR3 loop: CASSVVPRDRGGGYTF. The CDR3 nucleotides read TGTGCCAGCAGCGTAGTTCCACGGGACAGGGGGGGAGGCTACACCTTC. This chain links TRBV9 with TRBJ1-2; 11 bases line up with TRBD1. Germline V gene data show CDR1 as SGDLS and CDR2 as YYNGEE. The CDR3 contains 16 residues. The J segment lost 8 bases and the V segment lost 0 bases, leaving 9 bases of the junction unmatched.

This clone was recorded once. The V and J genes are TRBV24-1 and TRBJ2-3, with 14 bases lining up with TRBD2. V lost 1 base and J lost 3; bases outside the gene matches: 2. The CDR3 length is 17 residues. Germline V gene sequence: CDR1 KGHDR, CDR2 SFDVKD. The CDR3 protein is CATSDLRLAGGTDTQYF. The DNA of the CDR3 is TGTGCCACCAGTGATTTACGACTAGCGGGAGGGACAGATACGCAGTATTTT.

The rearrangement uses TRBV5-1 and TRBJ1-5, with D uncertain. From germline, CDR1 is SGHRS and CDR2 YFSETQ. The CDR3 sequence is 17 residues long. Trimming cost V 0 bases and J 3 bases, with 16 bases left between them. The CDR3 DNA is TGCGCCAGCAGCTTGGGTGGCTTCACGGGGTCCAATCAGCCCCAGCATTTT. Translating gives CASSLGGFTGSNQPQHF.